These 25 T cell receptor beta chains came from one sample sequenced in a study of cytomegalovirus exposure and HLA in healthy donors. Sequencing was performed with immunoSEQ multiplex PCR; in TCRdb, only in-frame clones are kept and a portion is missing. The table includes roughly 260,000 clones, around 90% detected once. What was sequenced was PBMCs. These receptors all come from a woman aged 18-29 years in good health and CMV-seronegative.

V is TRBV28 and J is TRBJ1-6; 7 nucleotides agree with TRBD1. CDR1 is MDHEN, CDR2 SYDVKM, per germline. V lost 8 bases, J lost 8 bases, and 12 bases stayed unmatched. The CDR3 is 15 residues long. The CDR3 DNA reads TGTGCCAGCGGGACCCCCTCAGGGACAGATTCACCCCTCCACTTT. Translated: CASGTPSGTDSPLHF.

This chain uses TRBV30 with TRBJ1-2; D call uncertain. The germline gives CDR1 GTSNPN, CDR2 SVGIG (reference sequence). The CDR3 spans 13 residues. The ends were cut back, 5 bases at V and 5 bases at J, with 15 bases in the middle. The CDR3 DNA is TGTGCCTGGGTGACCGACATCTTTTATGGCTACACCTTC. Translation gives CAWVTDIFYGYTF. The entire variable domain, with the rest obtained from reference TRBV30 and TRBJ1-2, is as follows: SQTIHQWPATLVQPVGSPLSLECTVEGTSNPNLYWYRQAAGRGLQLLFYSVGIGQISSEVPQNLSASRPQDRQFILSSKKLLLSDSGFYLCAWVTDIFYGYTFGSGTRLTVV.

The J gene is TRBJ1-1, the V gene TRBV9, with D unresolved. The CDR3 loop spans 15 amino acids. From germline, CDR1 is SGDLS and CDR2 YYNGEE. The V end lost 3 bases, the J end lost 0 bases, and 12 bases lay between the germline ends. Here the CDR3 DNA reads TGTGCCAGCAGCGCCTACGGTGTCCTGAACACTGAAGCTTTCTTT. Protein sequence: CASSAYGVLNTEAFF.

V usage is TRBV28 and J usage is TRBJ2-3; D call uncertain. CDR1 and CDR2 from the germline V gene are MDHEN and SYDVKM. V was shortened by 8 bases and J by 1 base, with 13 bases between the two germline ends. This CDR3 is 14 amino acids long. The CDR3 DNA follows: TGTGCCAGCCGCGGAACGGTGGGCACAGATACGCAGTATTTT. It yields the protein CASRGTVGTDTQYF.

The CDR3 reads CAWRASGTRRARDTQYF. CDR3 coding DNA: TGTGCCTGGAGAGCCTCCGGGACTAGAAGGGCCCGAGATACGCAGTATTTT. The chain links TRBV30 to TRBJ2-3; 8 positions match TRBD2. This CDR3 has 17 amino acids. The ends lost 3 bases at V and 5 bases at J; junction bases unmatched: 16. Germline values: CDR1 GTSNPN, CDR2 SVGIG (reference sequence).

This clone was seen ten or more times. This chain links TRBV20-1 with TRBJ2-7; unclear D gene. Germline V lookup: CDR1 DFQATT, CDR2 SNEGSKA (reference sequence). This CDR3 is 11 amino acids long. V was trimmed by 3 bases and J by 6 bases, leaving 9 bases between them. The DNA for the CDR3 is TGCAGTGCTAGGTCAGGATTCGAGCAGTACGTC. Translation: CSARSGFEQYV.

V is TRBV4-1 and J is TRBJ1-6; unclear D gene. CDR3 length: 17 residues. V lost 1 base and J lost 0, with 10 bases in between. Per the germline V gene, CDR1 is MGHRA and CDR2 is YSYEKL. The CDR3 nucleotides are TGCGCCAGCAGCCAAGGCCAGGCCCGCTCCTATAATTCACCCCTCCACTTT. Translation: CASSQGQARSYNSPLHF.

This clone came up a few times. The rearrangement uses TRBV27 and TRBJ2-7; D gene ambiguous. The V gene lost 0 bases and the J gene lost 6 bases, with 12 bases spanning the gap. The CDR3 is 14 residues long. Germline assignment: CDR1 MNHEY and CDR2 SMNVEV (reference sequence). The CDR3 protein is CASSLSILRLEQYF. In nucleotides, the CDR3 is TGTGCCAGCAGTTTATCGATCCTCCGACTCGAGCAGTACTTC.

The chain has TRBV10-1 and TRBJ1-2; D perhaps matches TRBD1 (5 bases). The CDR3 is 14 amino acids. Trimming removed 3 bases at V and 8 bases at J, with 16 bases between. Germline V gene lookup returns CDR1 WNHNN and CDR2 SYGVQD (reference sequence). The CDR3 sequence is CASSDGAGKDGYTF. CDR3 DNA: TGCGCCAGCAGTGATGGTGCAGGGAAGGACGGCTACACCTTC.

This clone was detected only a few times. This chain's CDR3 is CASSQVTGPYYEQYF. The DNA for the CDR3 is TGCGCCAGCAGCCAAGTTACAGGGCCCTACTACGAGCAGTACTTC. The chain is built from TRBV4-1 and TRBJ2-7; perhaps TRBD1 as D (6 bases). The CDR3 covers 15 residues. Trimming cost V 1 base and J 3 bases, with 13 bases left between them. Germline V gives CDR1 MGHRA, CDR2 YSYEKL.

The chain couples TRBV7-3 to TRBJ2-1, with 10 bases identical to TRBD2. Germline-derived CDR1 and CDR2 are SGHTA and FQGTGA. The CDR3 loop spans 16 amino acids. V lost 3 bases, J lost 2 bases, and 4 bases stayed unmatched. The CDR3 nucleotides read TGTGCCAGCAGCTTCATCAGCGGGGGGGCCTACAATGAGCAGTTCTTC. Amino acids: CASSFISGGAYNEQFF.

CDR3 amino acids: CASSPGQDYEQYF. The CDR3 DNA follows: TGTGCCAGCTCACCGGGACAGGACTACGAGCAGTACTTC. The genes are TRBV18 and TRBJ2-7; 8 positions match TRBD1. Germline loops: CDR1 KGHSH, CDR2 LQKENI. The V segment lost 3 bases and the J segment 3 bases; nucleotides outside the gene matches: 1. There are 13 residues in the CDR3.

Turning to this clone: Sequence at one end of the junction differs from germline and may be a read error. V and J are TRBV2 and TRBJ2-3, with TRBD1 identical over 11 bases. The CDR3 sequence is 15 residues long. The V gene's germline CDR1 is SNHLY and CDR2 FYNNEI. CDR3 DNA sequence: TGTGCCAGCAGTGAATGGGACAGGGGGTCGGATATGCAGTATTTT. This codes for CASSEWDRGSDMQYF. Looking up the rest from reference TRBV2 and TRBJ2-3 gives the full variable domain: EPEVTQTPSHQVTQMGQEVILRCVPISNHLYFYWYRQILGQKVEFLVSFYNNEISEKSEIFDDQFSVERPDGSNFTLKIRSTKLEDSAMYFCASSEWDRGSDMQYFGPGTRLTVL.

The genes are TRBV7-9 and TRBJ2-2; tentative D call: TRBD2 (5 bases). The V gene's germline CDR1 is SEHNR and CDR2 FQNEAQ (reference sequence). The CDR3 contains 17 residues. V shed 5 bases and J shed 0 bases, with 16 bases lying between them. The CDR3 DNA follows: TGTGCCAGCAGCCCCTATTTTACGGGAACGAACACCGGGGAGCTGTTTTTT. This encodes CASSPYFTGTNTGELFF.

The rearrangement uses TRBV23-1 and TRBJ2-1, with TRBD2 as a possible D gene (5 bases). TRBV23-1 is noted as an ORF with a role that remains uncertain. The CDR3 contains 14 residues. Trimming took off 3 bases at V and 5 bases at J, with 11 bases between the two ends. The CDR3 sequence is CASSQRVRDNEQFF. The CDR3 DNA reads as TGCGCCAGCAGTCAGAGGGTTCGGGACAATGAGCAGTTCTTC.

The sample holds one count of this clone. The J gene is TRBJ1-1, the V gene TRBV11-2; D possibly corresponds to TRBD1 (6 bases). Trimming stripped 4 bases from V and 2 bases from J, with 23 bases between. The CDR3 spans 18 residues. The germline V gene encodes CDR1 SGHAT and CDR2 FQNNGV. The CDR3 DNA sequence: TGTGCCAGCAGCTGGAGGACTGGTTGGGGGCTAGATAACACTGAAGCTTTCTTT. Protein: CASSWRTGWGLDNTEAFF.

V and J are TRBV7-9 and TRBJ2-1; the D gene is possibly TRBD2 (6 bases). V dropped 3 bases and J dropped 7 bases, with 13 bases sitting between them. The germline CDR1 and CDR2 sequences are SEHNR and FQNEAQ (reference sequence). The CDR3 consists of 14 residues. The CDR3, as DNA: TGTGCCAGCAGCTTCGGCGGGGTTTGGAATGAGCAGTTCTTC. Its protein is CASSFGGVWNEQFF.

The V gene is TRBV2, the J gene TRBJ1-6; 10 nucleotides line up with TRBD1. Germline-derived CDR1 and CDR2 are SNHLY and FYNNEI. Trimming at V came to 4 bases and at J to 9 bases, leaving 6 bases not matched to a gene. CDR3 length: 15 amino acids. The CDR3 is CASSGPGTGVSPLHF. In DNA, the CDR3 is TGTGCCAGCAGTGGCCCCGGGACAGGGGTTTCACCCCTCCACTTT.

The J gene is TRBJ1-1, the V gene TRBV5-1; 11 bases agree with TRBD1. The germline V gene encodes CDR1 SGHRS and CDR2 YFSETQ. CDR3 length equals 17 residues. With V trimmed by 3 bases and J by 1 base, 8 bases remained unmatched. CDR3 bases: TGCGCCAGCAGCTCGGAGGGGACAGGGGGAGGGAACACTGAAGCTTTCTTT. This translates into CASSSEGTGGGNTEAFF. Full variable domain (missing parts from reference TRBV5-1 and TRBJ1-1): KAGVTQTPRYLIKTRGQQVTLSCSPISGHRSVSWYQQTPGQGLQFLFEYFSETQRNKGNFPGRFSGRQFSNSRSEMNVSTLELGDSALYLCASSSEGTGGGNTEAFFGQGTRLTVV.

The J gene is TRBJ1-2, the V gene TRBV6-6; D unresolved. CDR3 length equals 15 residues. The V gene's germline CDR1 is MNHNY and CDR2 SVGAGI (reference sequence). V lost 8 bases to trimming and J lost 3 bases, with 19 bases between them. CDR3 nucleotide sequence: TGTGCCAGCGCCGGCCTAGCCACCTCGGACTATGGCTACACCTTC. Protein product: CASAGLATSDYGYTF.

The CDR3 here is CASSLQGGIYGYTF. CDR3 bases: TGTGCCAGCAGTCTACAGGGTGGGATCTATGGCTACACCTTC. This chain links TRBV6-5 with TRBJ1-2; weak D call: TRBD1 (6 bases). The V and J ends lost 5 bases and 4 bases respectively, with 14 bases between them. The CDR3 is made up of 14 amino acids. CDR1 is MNHEY and CDR2 is SVGAGI in the germline V gene.

The CDR3 DNA is TGTGCCAGCAGTTACTCGAGCCCTGAGCAGTTCTTC. The encoded protein is CASSYSSPEQFF. This chain joins TRBV6-6 and TRBJ2-1; D gene ambiguous. The CDR3 loop spans 12 amino acids. V gave up 0 bases and J gave up 9 bases, with 6 bases separating them. Germline CDR1 and CDR2: MNHNY and SVGAGI (reference sequence).

The chain has TRBV25-1 and TRBJ2-5; TRBD2 matches at 7 bases. This CDR3 comprises 15 residues. Per the germline V gene, CDR1 is MGHDK and CDR2 is SYGVNS. V shed 1 base and J 0 bases; nucleotides not matched to a gene: 2. CDR3 in amino acids: CASSELGGNQETQYF. DNA for the CDR3: TGTGCCAGCAGTGAATTGGGGGGGAACCAAGAGACCCAGTACTTC.

This clone was observed once. The chain recombines TRBV19 with TRBJ2-2; 7 positions match TRBD1. The CDR3 length is 17 residues. Germline V gene data show CDR1 as LNHDA and CDR2 as SQIVND (reference sequence). The junction had 14 bases not matched to a gene; V was cut back by 7 bases and J by 3 bases. The CDR3 reads CASINRGRSSDTGELFF. DNA of the CDR3: TGTGCCAGTATCAACAGGGGTCGTTCTTCCGACACCGGGGAGCTGTTTTTT.

A remark on this clone: The sample has other DNA sequences that encode this CDR3 too. This chain joins TRBV5-1 and TRBJ2-1; 10 bases match TRBD2. The germline V gene has CDR1 SGHRS and CDR2 YFSETQ. The CDR3 totals 15 residues. With 0 bases clipped from V and 7 bases from J, the junction kept 4 bases outside the gene matches. The CDR3 bases are TGCGCCAGCAGCTTGGAAGCGGGGGGGCTGAATGAGCAGTTCTTC. It specifies CASSLEAGGLNEQFF.